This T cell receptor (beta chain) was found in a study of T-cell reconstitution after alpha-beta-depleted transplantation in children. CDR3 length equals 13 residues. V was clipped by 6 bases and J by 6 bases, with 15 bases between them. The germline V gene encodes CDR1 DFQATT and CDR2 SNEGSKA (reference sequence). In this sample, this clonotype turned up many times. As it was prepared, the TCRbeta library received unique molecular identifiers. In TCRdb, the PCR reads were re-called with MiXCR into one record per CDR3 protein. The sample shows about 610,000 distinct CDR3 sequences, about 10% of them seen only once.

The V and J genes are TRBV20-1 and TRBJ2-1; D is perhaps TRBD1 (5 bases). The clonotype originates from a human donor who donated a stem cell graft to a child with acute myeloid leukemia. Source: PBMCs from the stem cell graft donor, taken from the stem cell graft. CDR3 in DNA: TGCAGTGCACAGGCCCAGCCCCGCAATGAGCAGTTCTTC. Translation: CSAQAQPRNEQFF.